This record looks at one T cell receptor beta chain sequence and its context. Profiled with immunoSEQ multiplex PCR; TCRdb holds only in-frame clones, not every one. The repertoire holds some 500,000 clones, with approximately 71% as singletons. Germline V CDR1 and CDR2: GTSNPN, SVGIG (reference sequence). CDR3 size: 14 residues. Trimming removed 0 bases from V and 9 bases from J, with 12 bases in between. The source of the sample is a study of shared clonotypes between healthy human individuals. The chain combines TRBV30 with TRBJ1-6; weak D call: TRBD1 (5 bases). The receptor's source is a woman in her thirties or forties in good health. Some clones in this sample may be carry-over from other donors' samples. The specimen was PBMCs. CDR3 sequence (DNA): TGTGCCTGGAGTGTGCGTCAGGGAAGTTCACCCCTCCACTTT. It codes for CAWSVRQGSSPLHF.